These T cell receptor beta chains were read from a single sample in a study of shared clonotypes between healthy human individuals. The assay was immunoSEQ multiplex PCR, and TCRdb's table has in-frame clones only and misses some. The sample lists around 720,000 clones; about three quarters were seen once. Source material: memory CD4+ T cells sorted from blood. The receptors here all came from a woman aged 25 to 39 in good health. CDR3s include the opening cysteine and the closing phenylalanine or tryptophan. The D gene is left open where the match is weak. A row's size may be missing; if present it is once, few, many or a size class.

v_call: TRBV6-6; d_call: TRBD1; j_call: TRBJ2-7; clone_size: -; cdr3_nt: TGTGCCAGCAGGGTATCACAGGGGGCGAGGGAGCAGTACTTC; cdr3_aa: CASRVSQGAREQYF
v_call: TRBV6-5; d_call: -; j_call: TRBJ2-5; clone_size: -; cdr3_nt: TGTGCCAGCAGTTACTCGTTTAGCGGACAACAAGAGACCCAGTACTTC; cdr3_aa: CASSYSFSGQQETQYF
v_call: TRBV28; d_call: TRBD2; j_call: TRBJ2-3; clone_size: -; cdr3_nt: TGTGCCAGCAGTCTTAGCGGGAGGACAGATACGCAGTATTTT; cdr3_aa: CASSLSGRTDTQYF
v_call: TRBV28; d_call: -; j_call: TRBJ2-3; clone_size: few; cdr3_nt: TGTGCCAGCAGTTTATTAAATGCCCGTACAGATACGCAGTATTTT; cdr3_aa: CASSLLNARTDTQYF
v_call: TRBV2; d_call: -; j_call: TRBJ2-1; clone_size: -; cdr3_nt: TGTGCCAGCACCCCCAATATAGCGGCCAATGAGCAGTTCTTC; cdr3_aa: CASTPNIAANEQFF
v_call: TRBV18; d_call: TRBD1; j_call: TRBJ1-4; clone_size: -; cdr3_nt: TGTGCCAGCTCACCGAGCCGGCAGGGGGGAGAAAAACTGTTTTTT; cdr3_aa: CASSPSRQGGEKLFF
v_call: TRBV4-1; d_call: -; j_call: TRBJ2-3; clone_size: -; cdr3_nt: TGCGCCAGCAGCCAAGGGCAAAGCACAGATACGCAGTATTTT; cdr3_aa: CASSQGQSTDTQYF
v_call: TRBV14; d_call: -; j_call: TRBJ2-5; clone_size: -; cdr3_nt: TGTGCCAGCAGCTTTGTAATCGGAGCAGGGACCCAGTACTTC; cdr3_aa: CASSFVIGAGTQYF
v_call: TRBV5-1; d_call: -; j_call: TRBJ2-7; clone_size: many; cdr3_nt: TGCGCCAGCAGTTTTGACCTCTACGAGCAGTACTTC; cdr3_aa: CASSFDLYEQYF
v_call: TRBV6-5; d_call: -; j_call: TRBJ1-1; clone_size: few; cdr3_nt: TGTGCCAGCAGAACCCGCGGGGGAGGGAACACTGAAGCTTTCTTT; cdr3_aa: CASRTRGGGNTEAFF
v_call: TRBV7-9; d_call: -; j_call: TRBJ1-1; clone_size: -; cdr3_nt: TGTGCCAGCAGCTGGGGGGGTGGGAACACTGAAGCTTTCTTT; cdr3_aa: CASSWGGGNTEAFF
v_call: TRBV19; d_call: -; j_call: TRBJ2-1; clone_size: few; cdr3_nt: TGTGCCAGTAGTATCGGCTTAAGCTCCTACAATGAGCAGTTCTTC; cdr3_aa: CASSIGLSSYNEQFF
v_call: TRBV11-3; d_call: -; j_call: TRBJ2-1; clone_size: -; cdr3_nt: TGTGCCAGCAGCTCAACGGGAGCGGTCTTTAACGAGCAGTTCTTC; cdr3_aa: CASSSTGAVFNEQFF
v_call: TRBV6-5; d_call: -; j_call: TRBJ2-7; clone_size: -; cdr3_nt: TGTGCCAGCAGTTATCGCCGGGAGCAGTACTTC; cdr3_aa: CASSYRREQYF
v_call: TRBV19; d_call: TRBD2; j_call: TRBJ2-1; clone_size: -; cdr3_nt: TGTGCCAGTAGTAATAGCGGGAGAAGTAATGAGCAGTTCTTC; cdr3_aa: CASSNSGRSNEQFF
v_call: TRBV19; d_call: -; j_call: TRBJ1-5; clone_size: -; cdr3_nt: TGTGCCAGTAGTATAGAGGCAGGTTCCTACAATCAGCCCCAGCATTTT; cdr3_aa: CASSIEAGSYNQPQHF
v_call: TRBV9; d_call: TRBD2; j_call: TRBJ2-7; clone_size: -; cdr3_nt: TGTGCCAGCAGCGCCCAAGCGGGAGGGCCTTCATACGAGCAGTACTTC; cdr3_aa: CASSAQAGGPSYEQYF
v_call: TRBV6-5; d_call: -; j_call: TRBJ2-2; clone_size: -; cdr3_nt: TGTGCCAGCTCGGGGGCAACCGGGGAGCTGTTTTTT; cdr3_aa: CASSGATGELFF
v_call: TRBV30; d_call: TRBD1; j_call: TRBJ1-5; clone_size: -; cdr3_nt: TGTGCCTGGAGTGGTGGACAGGGGGCGTTGGGTGGCAATCAGCCCCAGCATTTT; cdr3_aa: CAWSGGQGALGGNQPQHF
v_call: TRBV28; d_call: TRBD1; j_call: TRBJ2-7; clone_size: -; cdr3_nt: TGTGCCGGACGGGACAGGGGGCGTATCGAGCAGTACTTC; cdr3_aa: CAGRDRGRIEQYF
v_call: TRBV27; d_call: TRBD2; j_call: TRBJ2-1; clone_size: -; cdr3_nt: TGTGCCAGCAGCTCAAGGGGGACTAGCGGGGCCGAGCAGTTCTTC; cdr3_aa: CASSSRGTSGAEQFF
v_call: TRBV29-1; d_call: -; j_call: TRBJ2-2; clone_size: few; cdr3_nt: TGCAGCGTGGGCACTTCCGCGAACACCGGGGAGCTGTTTTTT; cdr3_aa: CSVGTSANTGELFF
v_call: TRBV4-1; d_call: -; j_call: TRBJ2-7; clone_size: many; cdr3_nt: TGCGCCAGCAGCCGGGGTGGCTCCTACGAGCAGTACTTC; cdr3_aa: CASSRGGSYEQYF
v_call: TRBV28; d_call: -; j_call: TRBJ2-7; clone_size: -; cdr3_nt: TGTGCCAGCAGTTTAAGGCAGGGGCGGGTCAACTCCTACGAGCAGTACTTC; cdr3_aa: CASSLRQGRVNSYEQYF
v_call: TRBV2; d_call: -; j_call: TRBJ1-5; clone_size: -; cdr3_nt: TGTGCCAGCAGATGGGGGGCAGGGAGCAATCAGCCCCAGCATTTT; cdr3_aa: CASRWGAGSNQPQHF
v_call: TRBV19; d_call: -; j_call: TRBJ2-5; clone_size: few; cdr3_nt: TGTGCCAGTAGTATTGGTAGGGGTACCCCAGAGACCCAGTACTTC; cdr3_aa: CASSIGRGTPETQYF
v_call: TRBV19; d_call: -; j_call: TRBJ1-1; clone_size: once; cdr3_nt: TGTGCCAGTAGTATAGTTTCAGGGGCAAAACAGGAGGCTTTCTTT; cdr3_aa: CASSIVSGAKQEAFF
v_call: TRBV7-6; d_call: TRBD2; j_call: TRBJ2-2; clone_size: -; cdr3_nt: TGTGCCAGCAGCCCGACTAGCGGGGCGACCGGGGAGCTGTTTTTT; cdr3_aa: CASSPTSGATGELFF
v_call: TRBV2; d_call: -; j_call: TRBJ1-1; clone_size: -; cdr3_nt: TGTGCCAGCACCAACACAGGGAACACTGAAGCTTTCTTT; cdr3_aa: CASTNTGNTEAFF
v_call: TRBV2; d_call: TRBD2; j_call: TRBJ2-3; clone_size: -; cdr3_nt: TGTGCCAGCAGCAAAGGGACTAGCGGGAGGGGGGATACGCAGTATTTT; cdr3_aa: CASSKGTSGRGDTQYF
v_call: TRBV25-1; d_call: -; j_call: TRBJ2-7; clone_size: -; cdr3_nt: TGTGCCAGCAGTGAGGCATGGGACGGCTCCTACGAGCAGTACTTC; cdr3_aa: CASSEAWDGSYEQYF
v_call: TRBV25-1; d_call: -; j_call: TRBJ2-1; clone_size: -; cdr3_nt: TGTGCCAGCAGTGAAAGATCAGGGAATGAGCAGTTCTTC; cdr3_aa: CASSERSGNEQFF
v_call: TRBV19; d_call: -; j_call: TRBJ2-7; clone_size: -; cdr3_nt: TGTGCCAGTAGCAGAAGCCGGCCGGGGGAGCAGTACTTC; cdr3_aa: CASSRSRPGEQYF
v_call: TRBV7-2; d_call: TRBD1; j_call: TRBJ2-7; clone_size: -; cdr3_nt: TGTGCCAGCAGCTCAACCGGGACAGGGCCTTACGAGCAGTACTTC; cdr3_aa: CASSSTGTGPYEQYF
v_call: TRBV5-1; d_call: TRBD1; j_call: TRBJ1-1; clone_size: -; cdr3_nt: TGCGCCAGCAGCCCGGGGGACAGGAACACTGAAGCTTTCTTT; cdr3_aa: CASSPGDRNTEAFF
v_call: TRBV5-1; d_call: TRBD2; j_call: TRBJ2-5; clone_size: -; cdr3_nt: TGCGCCAGCAGCTCCCCAGTTAGCGGGAGCGGAGAGACCCAGTACTTC; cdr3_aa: CASSSPVSGSGETQYF
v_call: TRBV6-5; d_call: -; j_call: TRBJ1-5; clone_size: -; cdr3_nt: TGTGCCAGCAGTGTCACAGGGAATAGCAATCAGCCCCAGCATTTT; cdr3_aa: CASSVTGNSNQPQHF
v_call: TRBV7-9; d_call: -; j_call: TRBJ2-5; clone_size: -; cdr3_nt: TGTGCCAGCAGTAAATTGGTACCAGGCCAAGAGACCCAGTACTTC; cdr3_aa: CASSKLVPGQETQYF
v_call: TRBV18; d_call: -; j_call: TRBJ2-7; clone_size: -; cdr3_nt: TGTGCCAGCTCCCTCCGGGACGATGGCGAGCAGTACTTC; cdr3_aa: CASSLRDDGEQYF
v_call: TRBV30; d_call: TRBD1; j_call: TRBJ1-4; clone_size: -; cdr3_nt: TGTGCCTGCCAGACAGGGATTAATGAAAAACTGTTTTTT; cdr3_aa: CACQTGINEKLFF
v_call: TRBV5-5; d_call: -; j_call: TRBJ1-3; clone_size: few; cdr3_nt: TGTGCCAGCAGCTTGGCGGGGGATGGAAACACCATATATTTT; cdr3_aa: CASSLAGDGNTIYF
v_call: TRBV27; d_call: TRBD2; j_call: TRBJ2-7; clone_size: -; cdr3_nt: TGTGCCAGCAGTTCCCTCCTGCGGGCTAGCGGGACGTACGAGCAGTACTTC; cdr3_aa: CASSSLLRASGTYEQYF
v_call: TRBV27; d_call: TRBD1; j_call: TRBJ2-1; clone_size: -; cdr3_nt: TGTGCCAGCGGCCGTGAGGGGGCCGATGAGCAGTTCTTC; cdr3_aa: CASGREGADEQFF
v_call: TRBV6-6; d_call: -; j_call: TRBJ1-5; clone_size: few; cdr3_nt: TGTGCCAGCAGTTACGCCGGGGCAGGGGCCGCTCAGCCCCAGCATTTT; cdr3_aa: CASSYAGAGAAQPQHF
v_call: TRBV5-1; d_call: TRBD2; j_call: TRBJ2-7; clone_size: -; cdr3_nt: TGCGCCAGCAGCTTGACTAGCGGGTCCGAGCAGTACTTC; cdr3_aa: CASSLTSGSEQYF
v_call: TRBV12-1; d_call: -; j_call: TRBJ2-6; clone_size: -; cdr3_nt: TGTGCCAGCAACTTAGGCTCGACTGGGGCCAACGTCCTGACTTTC; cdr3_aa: CASNLGSTGANVLTF
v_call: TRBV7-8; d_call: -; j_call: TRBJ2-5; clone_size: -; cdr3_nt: TGTGCCAGCAGCTTAGCGCTAGTTCTAACCGCTTACCAAGAGACCCAGTACTTC; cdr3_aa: CASSLALVLTAYQETQYF
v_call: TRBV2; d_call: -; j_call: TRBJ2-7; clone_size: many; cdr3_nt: TGTGCCAGTAAAGCTGCACAGGTTTCTTACGAGCAGTACTTC; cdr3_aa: CASKAAQVSYEQYF
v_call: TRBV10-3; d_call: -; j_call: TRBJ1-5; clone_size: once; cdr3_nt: TGTGCCATCGCCCCGGAACGGGGCCGCAATCAGCCCCAGCATTTT; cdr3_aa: CAIAPERGRNQPQHF
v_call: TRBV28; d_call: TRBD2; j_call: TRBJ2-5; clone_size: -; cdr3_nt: TGTGCCAGCAGTCATGGACTAGCGGGAGGCGGCCAAGAGACCCAGTACTTC; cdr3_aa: CASSHGLAGGGQETQYF
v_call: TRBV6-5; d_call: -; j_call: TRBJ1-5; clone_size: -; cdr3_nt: TGTGCCAGCAGTTACTATGGTGGCAGGCGGGGACAGCCCCAGCATTTT; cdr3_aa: CASSYYGGRRGQPQHF